The 18 T cell receptor beta chains given below trace back to one sample, sequenced in a study of blood T cell repertoires in COVID-19. Method: immunoSEQ multiplex PCR; TCRdb's copy keeps in-frame clones and lacks some. The sample shows around 220,000 clones, approximately 90% of them seen only once. The sample consisted of PBMCs or T cells enriched from blood (not recorded which). These receptors originate from a woman aged 30 to 39 with acute COVID-19.

This chain joins TRBV15 and TRBJ2-5; 9 bases are a match to TRBD1. Germline CDR1 LNHNV, CDR2 YYDKDF (reference sequence). The CDR3 is 15 residues long. Unmatched junction bases numbered 5, after V lost 0 bases and J lost 6 bases. Here the CDR3 reads CATSREGGQGKTQYF. The CDR3, as DNA: TGTGCCACCAGCAGAGAGGGGGGACAGGGAAAGACCCAGTACTTC.

V is TRBV5-8 and J is TRBJ2-3; 13 bases line up with TRBD2. Losses at the gene ends were 0 bases for V and 1 base for J; bases not matched to a gene: 2. The CDR3 covers 17 residues. Per the germline V gene, CDR1 is SGHTS and CDR2 is YDEGEE. The CDR3 protein is CASSLGTSGGRTDTQYF. The CDR3 DNA is TGTGCCAGCAGCTTGGGGACTAGCGGGGGACGCACAGATACGCAGTATTTT.

This clone is a singleton in its sample. The J gene is TRBJ2-1, the V gene TRBV5-1, with 13 bases identical to TRBD2. Germline V CDR1 and CDR2: SGHRS, YFSETQ. V lost 1 base, J lost 6 bases, and 4 bases stayed unmatched. The CDR3 length is 16 residues. This CDR3 is CASSLPGLAGLNEQFF. CDR3 DNA: TGCGCCAGCAGCTTGCCGGGACTAGCGGGGCTCAATGAGCAGTTCTTC.

The V gene is TRBV7-2, the J gene TRBJ2-3; D gene ambiguous. CDR3 length: 15 amino acids. The germline V and J ends were trimmed by 1 base and 3 bases, with 11 bases remaining between them. The germline V gene has CDR1 SGHTA and CDR2 FQGNSA. In DNA, the CDR3 is TGTGCCAGCAGCTTAGGCGTATTCGGGACAGATACGCAGTATTTT. Its protein product is CASSLGVFGTDTQYF.

The V call is TRBV10-2, the J call TRBJ2-2; D perhaps matches TRBD1 (5 bases). The V end was cut by 7 bases, the J end by 4 bases, with 10 bases between. This CDR3 is built from 13 residues. CDR1 and CDR2 (germline): WSHSY, SAAADI. For the CDR3, the DNA is TGCGCCAGCACAGGGTCGATCACCGGGGAGCTGTTTTTT. This translates into CASTGSITGELFF.

This clone was seen once. The chain couples TRBV4-2 to TRBJ1-3; 7 bases agree with TRBD1. The CDR3 totals 17 residues. V lost 0 bases and J lost 8; bases outside the gene matches: 13. The germline V gene has CDR1 LGHNA and CDR2 YNFKEQ. The CDR3 reads CASSQDGQGGMVYTIYF. Written as DNA, the CDR3 is TGTGCCAGCAGCCAAGATGGGCAGGGGGGTATGGTATACACCATATATTTT.

This chain connects TRBV4-1 to TRBJ2-7; TRBD1 aligns across 11 bases. Unmatched junction bases numbered 11, after V lost 6 bases and J lost 10 bases. CDR3 length equals 14 residues. The germline CDR1 and CDR2 sequences are MGHRA and YSYEKL. CDR3 in DNA: TGCGCCAGCAGGCAACCGGGACAGGGGGGCCTTCAGTACTTC. It codes for CASRQPGQGGLQYF.

The chain links TRBV7-8 to TRBJ2-3; a weak D match, TRBD2 (6 bases). V was trimmed by 1 base and J by 4 bases, leaving 18 bases between them. The CDR3 is 17 amino acids. Germline V gene data show CDR1 as SGHVS and CDR2 as FQNEAQ. CDR3 bases: TGTGCCAGCAGCTTAGTCGCGGGCGCGGGGAGTGCAGATACGCAGTATTTT. Protein product: CASSLVAGAGSADTQYF.

The V call is TRBV5-1, the J call TRBJ2-7; TRBD1 is a possible D gene (6 bases). Per germline, CDR1 SGHRS and CDR2 YFSETQ. V lost 3 bases and J 3 bases, leaving 16 bases between the germline ends. The CDR3 runs to 15 residues. The CDR3 protein is CASSSNSGQNYEQYF. For the CDR3, the DNA is TGCGCCAGCAGCTCGAACTCTGGACAGAACTACGAGCAGTACTTC.

The chain combines TRBV19 with TRBJ2-2, with D perhaps TRBD1 (5 bases). V lost 4 bases and J lost 1, with 10 bases in between. From germline, CDR1 is LNHDA and CDR2 SQIVND (reference sequence). CDR3 length equals 15 residues. CDR3 nucleotide sequence: TGTGCCAGTAGTACCAACAGGAGGAACACCGGGGAGCTGTTTTTT. Amino acid sequence: CASSTNRRNTGELFF.

The chain carries TRBV6-5 and TRBJ1-3; 8 bases fit TRBD1. With 2 bases clipped from V and 8 bases from J, the junction kept 8 bases outside the gene matches. The V gene's germline CDR1 is MNHEY and CDR2 SVGAGI. CDR3 length: 15 residues. CDR3 region: CASSYGPGGVDTIYF. CDR3 nucleotides: TGTGCCAGCAGTTACGGTCCAGGGGGCGTAGACACCATATATTTT.

This chain uses TRBV15 with TRBJ2-3, with 9 nucleotides matching TRBD2. CDR3 length: 17 amino acids. CDR1 is LNHNV and CDR2 is YYDKDF in the germline V gene (reference sequence). After removal of 9 bases from V and 1 base from J, the junction contained 14 bases not matched to a gene. The CDR3 sequence: CATRLAGVGARTDTQYF. The CDR3, as DNA: TGTGCCACGCGTTTAGCGGGAGTGGGAGCGCGCACAGATACGCAGTATTTT.

In nucleotides, the CDR3 is TGTGCCAGCAGCCCCCCCGACAGGTGTTTTGTCGAGCAGTACTTC. Translating gives CASSPPDRCFVEQYF. V is TRBV6-9 and J is TRBJ2-7, with D perhaps TRBD1 (6 bases). Germline CDR1 is MNHGY and CDR2 is SVAAGI. This CDR3 has 15 amino acids. The ends were cut back, 6 bases at V and 6 bases at J, with 21 bases in the middle.

The chain links TRBV7-9 to TRBJ2-3, with 7 bases lining up with TRBD1. CDR3 length: 15 residues. CDR1 and CDR2 from the germline V gene are SEHNR and FQNEAQ (reference sequence). Losses at the gene ends were 0 bases for V and 5 bases for J; bases not matched to a gene: 5. CDR3 in DNA: TGTGCCAGCAGCTTAGCTCGGACAGGAAGAGATACGCAGTATTTT. This sequence encodes CASSLARTGRDTQYF.

The chain recombines TRBV7-6 with TRBJ1-1; 10 nucleotides line up with TRBD1. The CDR3 is 16 amino acids. Germline V lookup: CDR1 SGHVS, CDR2 FNYEAQ. V lost 3 bases, J lost 0 bases, and 4 bases stayed unmatched. CDR3 sequence reads: CASSLTGGHLNTEAFF. CDR3 nucleotides: TGTGCCAGCAGCTTGACAGGGGGCCACCTGAACACTGAAGCTTTCTTT.

V is TRBV7-9 and J is TRBJ2-7, with 8 bases lining up with TRBD1. With 1 base clipped from V and 3 bases from J, the junction kept 8 bases outside the gene matches. This CDR3 has 16 residues. Per germline, CDR1 SEHNR and CDR2 FQNEAQ (reference sequence). This chain's CDR3 is CASSLVDRAGHYEQYF. The CDR3 bases are TGTGCCAGCAGCTTAGTGGACAGGGCCGGTCACTACGAGCAGTACTTC.

The rearrangement links TRBV30 to TRBJ1-5; possibly TRBD1 for D (6 bases). Deletions cut 0 bases from V and 0 bases from J, with 9 bases between. This CDR3 comprises 15 residues. Per germline, CDR1 GTSNPN and CDR2 SVGIG (reference sequence). Here the CDR3 reads CAWSVGTHSNQPQHF. The CDR3 coding sequence is TGTGCCTGGAGTGTAGGGACACATAGCAATCAGCCCCAGCATTTT.

The genes are TRBV6-5 and TRBJ2-7; weak D call: TRBD1 (5 bases). Germline assignment: CDR1 MNHEY and CDR2 SVGAGI. V was clipped by 5 bases and J by 2 bases, with 13 bases between them. This CDR3 is built from 14 residues. The CDR3 sequence: CASSKQDLAYEQYF. The CDR3 bases are TGTGCCAGCAGTAAACAGGACCTTGCCTACGAGCAGTACTTC.